Sequencing of this T cell receptor (beta chain) was carried out in a study of cytomegalovirus exposure and HLA in healthy donors. For the study at large: About 85 million unique TCRs from HLA-typed donors were held in an early release of data. Study outcomes and limitations: No immune exposure information besides CMV serostatus was available.

60 Vbeta and 13 Jbeta primers were used in PCR. Sequenced by immunoSEQ multiplex PCR; TCRdb stores in-frame clones only, minus some. Seen here are over 100,000 clones, 79% observed once, and the top ten hold about 1%. V lost 5 bases, J lost 3 bases, and 11 bases lay in between. Germline V gives CDR1 LNHDA, CDR2 SQIVND (reference sequence). The CDR3 loop spans 15 amino acids. For this clone: Its antigen is as yet unknown. The same CDR3 arises from other DNA sequences in this sample as well.

While unrecorded immune exposures were likely, the donors were nominally healthy when sampled. This receptor was identified in a male donor in good health and CMV-seronegative. Sequencing used PBMCs. The chain has TRBV19 and TRBJ1-6; tentative D call: TRBD1 (5 bases). DNA for the CDR3: TGTGCCAGTAGTCCGGGCCAGGGCTATAATTCACCCCTCCACTTT. The encoded protein is CASSPGQGYNSPLHF.